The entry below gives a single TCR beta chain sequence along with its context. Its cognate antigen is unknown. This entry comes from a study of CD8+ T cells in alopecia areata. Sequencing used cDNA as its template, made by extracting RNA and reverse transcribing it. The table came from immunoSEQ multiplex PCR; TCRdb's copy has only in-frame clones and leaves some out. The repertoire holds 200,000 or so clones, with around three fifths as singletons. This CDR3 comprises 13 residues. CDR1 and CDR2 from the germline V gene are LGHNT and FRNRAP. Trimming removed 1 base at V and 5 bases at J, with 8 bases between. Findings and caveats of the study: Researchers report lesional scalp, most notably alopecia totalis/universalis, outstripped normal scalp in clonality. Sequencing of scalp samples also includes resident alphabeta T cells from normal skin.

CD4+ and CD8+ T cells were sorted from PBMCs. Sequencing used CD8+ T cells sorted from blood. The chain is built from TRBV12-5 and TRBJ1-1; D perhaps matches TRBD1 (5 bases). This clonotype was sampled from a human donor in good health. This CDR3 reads CASGLGYRTEAFF. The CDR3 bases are TGTGCTAGTGGTTTGGGGTACAGGACTGAAGCTTTCTTT.